Described below is a single TCR beta chain sequence and its context. Its specificity is unknown. The sample comes from a study of OX40 agonist ivuxolimab in advanced cancers. Overall study findings and caveats: Expanded clones belonging to CD8+ T cells outnumbered, on average, those of CD4+.

CDR3 length equals 17 residues. V lost 2 bases and J lost 3; bases outside the gene matches: 12. Germline CDR1 is SGHRS and CDR2 is YFSETQ. TCRdb's table, derived via immunoSEQ multiplex PCR, lists solely in-frame clones and lacks some. The profile covers approximately 90,000 clones, with over 75% appearing a single time and 3% to 4.5% taken by the ten largest. The clonotype was recovered from an adult with an advanced solid tumor such as melanoma, head and neck, liver or kidney cancer. The chain is built from TRBV5-1 and TRBJ2-5; 8 bases are shared with TRBD2. The sample here was CD4+ or CD8+ T cells sorted from blood, taken in a trial of the OX40 agonist ivuxolimab. CDR3 nucleotide sequence: TGCGCCAGCAGCTTAAGTCCCGTGGAGCGGGGGAAAGAGACCCAGTACTTC. This encodes CASSLSPVERGKETQYF.